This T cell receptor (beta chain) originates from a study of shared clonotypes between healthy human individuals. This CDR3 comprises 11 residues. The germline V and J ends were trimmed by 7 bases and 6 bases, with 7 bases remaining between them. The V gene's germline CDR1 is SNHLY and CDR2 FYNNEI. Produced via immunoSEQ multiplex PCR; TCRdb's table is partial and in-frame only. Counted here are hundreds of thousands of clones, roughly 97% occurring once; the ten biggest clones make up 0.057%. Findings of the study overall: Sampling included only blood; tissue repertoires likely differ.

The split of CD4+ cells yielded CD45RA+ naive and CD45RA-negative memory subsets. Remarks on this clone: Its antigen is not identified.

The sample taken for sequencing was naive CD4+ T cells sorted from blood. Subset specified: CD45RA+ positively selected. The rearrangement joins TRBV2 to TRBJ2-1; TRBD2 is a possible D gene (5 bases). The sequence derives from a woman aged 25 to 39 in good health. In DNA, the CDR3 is TGTGCCAGCATCACTAGCAATGAGCAGTTCTTC. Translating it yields CASITSNEQFF.